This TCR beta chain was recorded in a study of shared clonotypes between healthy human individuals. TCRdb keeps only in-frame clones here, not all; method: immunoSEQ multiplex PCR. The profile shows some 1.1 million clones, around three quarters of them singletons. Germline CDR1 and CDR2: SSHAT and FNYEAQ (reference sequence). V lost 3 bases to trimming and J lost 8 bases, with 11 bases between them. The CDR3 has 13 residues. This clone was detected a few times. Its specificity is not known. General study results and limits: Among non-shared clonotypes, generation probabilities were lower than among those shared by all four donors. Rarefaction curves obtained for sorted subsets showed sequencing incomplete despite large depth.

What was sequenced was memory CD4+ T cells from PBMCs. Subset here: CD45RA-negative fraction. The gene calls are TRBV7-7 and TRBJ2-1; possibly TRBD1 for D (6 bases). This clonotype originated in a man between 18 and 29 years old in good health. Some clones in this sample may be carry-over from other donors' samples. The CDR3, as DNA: TGTGCCAGCAGCTTTATAGGGGGTGATGAGCAGTTCTTC. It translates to CASSFIGGDEQFF.